The 4 T cell receptor beta chains listed next were all sequenced from one sample in a study of T cell clonotyping in hematopoietic cell transplantation. Measured with immunoSEQ multiplex PCR; TCRdb has only the in-frame clones, and not every one. Altogether approximately 9,700 clones are present, 77% being singletons, with the ten largest covering 8.5% to 9%. The sequences come from PBMCs, collected 30 days after allogeneic stem cell transplant. All receptors derive from a female patient aged 40 to 50 who had an allogeneic stem cell transplant from a related donor, so T cells may come from the graft donor. Some clones in this sample may be carry-over from other donors' samples.

The chain recombines TRBV7-9 with TRBJ2-5, with 10 bases lining up with TRBD1. Germline CDR1 is SEHNR and CDR2 is FQNEAQ (reference sequence). This CDR3 region has 14 residues. V was clipped by 6 bases and J by 5 bases; unmatched bases: 6. The CDR3 DNA reads as TGTGCCAGCAGGAGGACAGGGGGGCGGGAGACCCAGTACTTC. It codes for CASRRTGGRETQYF.

The chain joins TRBV9 to TRBJ2-5; D is perhaps TRBD2 (6 bases). CDR1 and CDR2 from the germline V gene are SGDLS and YYNGEE. With 3 bases removed from V and 2 bases from J, the gap between germline ends came to 17 bases. The CDR3 is 16 amino acids. The CDR3 DNA is TGTGCCAGCAGCGGAGGGGTGGGGGGTGTACAAGAGACCCAGTACTTC. It is translated as CASSGGVGGVQETQYF. Variable domain in full (rest from reference TRBV9 and TRBJ2-5): DSGVTQTPKHLITATGQRVTLRCSPRSGDLSVYWYQQSLDQGLQFLIQYYNGEERAKGNILERFSAQQFPDLHSELNLSSLELGDSALYFCASSGGVGGVQETQYFGPGTRLLVL.

V usage is TRBV7-2 and J usage is TRBJ2-7; D uncertain. V was pared by 2 bases and J by 2 bases, with 16 bases between. In germline, CDR1 is SGHTA, CDR2 FQGNSA. CDR3 length: 16 residues. CDR3 sequence (DNA): TGTGCCAGCAGCTTATCTCGAACTCTACAAACCTACGAGCAGTACTTC. Translated: CASSLSRTLQTYEQYF.

The chain couples TRBV5-6 to TRBJ2-7; D not certain. The CDR3 runs 14 residues. Trimming shortened V by 2 bases and J by 5 bases, and 14 bases separated the two germline ends. CDR1 SGHDT and CDR2 YYEEEE come from the germline V gene. The CDR3, as DNA: TGTGCCAGCAGCTTCGGGCCTGCGGTTGACGAGCAGTACTTC. This encodes CASSFGPAVDEQYF.